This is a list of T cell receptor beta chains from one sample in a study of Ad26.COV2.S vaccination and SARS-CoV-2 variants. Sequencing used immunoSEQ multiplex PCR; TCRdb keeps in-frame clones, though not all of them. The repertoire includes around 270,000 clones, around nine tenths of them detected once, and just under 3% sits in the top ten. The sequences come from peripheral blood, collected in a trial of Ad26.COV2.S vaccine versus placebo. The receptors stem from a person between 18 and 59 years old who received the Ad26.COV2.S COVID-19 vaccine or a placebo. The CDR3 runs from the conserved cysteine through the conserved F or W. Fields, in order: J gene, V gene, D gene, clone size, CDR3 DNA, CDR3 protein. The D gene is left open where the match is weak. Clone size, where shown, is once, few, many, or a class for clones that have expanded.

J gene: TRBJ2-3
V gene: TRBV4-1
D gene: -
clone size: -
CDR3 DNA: TGCGCCAGCAGCCAAGACGAGGGATACACAGATACGCAGTATTTT
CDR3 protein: CASSQDEGYTDTQYF

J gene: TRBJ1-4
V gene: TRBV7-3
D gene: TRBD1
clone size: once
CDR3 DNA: TGTGCCAGCAGCTTGACACAGGGGTGGGGTGAAAAACTGTTTTTT
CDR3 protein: CASSLTQGWGEKLFF

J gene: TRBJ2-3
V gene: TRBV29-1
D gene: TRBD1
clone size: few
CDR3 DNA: TGCAGCGTTGAGGACAGGAACACAGATACGCAGTATTTT
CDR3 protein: CSVEDRNTDTQYF

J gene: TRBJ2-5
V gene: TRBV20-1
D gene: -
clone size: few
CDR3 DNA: TGCAGTGCTAGTGGCCCAGAGACCCAGTACTTC
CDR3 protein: CSASGPETQYF

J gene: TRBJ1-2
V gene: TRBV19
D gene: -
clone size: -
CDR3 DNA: TGTGCCAGCCGACAGACGAATAACTATGGCTACACCTTC
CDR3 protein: CASRQTNNYGYTF

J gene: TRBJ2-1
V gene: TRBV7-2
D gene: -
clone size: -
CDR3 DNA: TGTGCCAGCAGCTATACCTTCGGGAATGAGCAGTTCTTC
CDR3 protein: CASSYTFGNEQFF

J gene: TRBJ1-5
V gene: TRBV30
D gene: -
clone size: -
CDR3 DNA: TGTGCCTGGAGTGTACTGGGTTCCCAGCCCCAGCATTTT
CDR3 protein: CAWSVLGSQPQHF

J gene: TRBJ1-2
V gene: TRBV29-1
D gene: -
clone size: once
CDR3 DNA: TGCAGCGTCGTTGCCGAATATGGCTACACCTTC
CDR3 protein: CSVVAEYGYTF

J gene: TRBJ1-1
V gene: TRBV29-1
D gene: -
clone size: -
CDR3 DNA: TGCAGCGCCGACGGGGGAGAGACTGAAGCTTTCTTT
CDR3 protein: CSADGGETEAFF

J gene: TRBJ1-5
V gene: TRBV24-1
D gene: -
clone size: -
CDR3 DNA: TGTGCCACCAGTGACCGGACAGCAAGAGGCAATCAGCCCCAGCATTTT
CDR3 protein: CATSDRTARGNQPQHF

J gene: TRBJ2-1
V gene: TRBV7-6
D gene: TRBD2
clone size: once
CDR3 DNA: TGTGCCAGCAGCTTAGTGGCTAGCGGTACCTACAATGAGCAGTTCTTC
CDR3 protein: CASSLVASGTYNEQFF

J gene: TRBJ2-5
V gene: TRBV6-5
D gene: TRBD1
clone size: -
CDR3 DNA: TGTGCCAGGTCGACAGGGATAAAGGAGACCCAGTACTTC
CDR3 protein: CARSTGIKETQYF

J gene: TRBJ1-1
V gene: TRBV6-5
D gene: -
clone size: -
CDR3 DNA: TGTGCCAGCAGTTACTCGATTCAGGGGTGGAACACTGAAGCTTTCTTT
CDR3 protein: CASSYSIQGWNTEAFF

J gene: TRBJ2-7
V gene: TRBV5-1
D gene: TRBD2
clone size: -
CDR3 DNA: TGCGCCAGCAAGCGGGGGGAGGTCTACGAGCAGTACTTC
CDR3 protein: CASKRGEVYEQYF

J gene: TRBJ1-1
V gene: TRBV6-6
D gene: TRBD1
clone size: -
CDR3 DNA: TGTGCCAGCGGACCCCGACAGGGACCTACTGAAGCTTTCTTT
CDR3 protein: CASGPRQGPTEAFF

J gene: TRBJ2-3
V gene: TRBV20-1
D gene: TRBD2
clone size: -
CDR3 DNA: TGCAGTGCTAGTCGGACTAGCGGGGTCACAGATACGCAGTATTTT
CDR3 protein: CSASRTSGVTDTQYF

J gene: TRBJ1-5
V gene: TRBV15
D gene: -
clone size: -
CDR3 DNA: TGTGCCACCAGCAGAGATAGTCAGCCCCAGCATTTT
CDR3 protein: CATSRDSQPQHF

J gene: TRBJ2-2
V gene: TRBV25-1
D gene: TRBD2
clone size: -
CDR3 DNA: TGTGCCAGCAGCCTAGCGGGGGTGAGCGGGGAGCTGTTTTTT
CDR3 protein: CASSLAGVSGELFF

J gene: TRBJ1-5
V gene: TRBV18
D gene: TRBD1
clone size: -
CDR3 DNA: TGTGCCAGCTCACCACCGCTCGGGACAGGGGATCAGCCCCAGCATTTT
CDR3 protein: CASSPPLGTGDQPQHF